This T cell receptor (beta chain) comes out of a study of type 1 regulatory T cells. A remark on this clonotype: Its matching antigen is unknown.

TCRdb fed the reads into MiXCR, producing one record per CDR3 protein. The sample has tens of thousands of distinct CDR3 sequences; 12% are singletons. The CDR3 covers 13 residues. Germline V gives CDR1 DFQATT, CDR2 SNEGSKA (reference sequence). Trimming removed 6 bases from V and 4 bases from J; junction bases left unmatched: 6. This sequence was found in a human donor in good health. The rearrangement joins TRBV20-1 to TRBJ2-5; 9 bases map to TRBD2. The material sequenced was cultured non-Tr1 T cells, either the whole culture or a sorted T cell fraction (not recorded which). CDR3 sequence reads: CSAGLAGAETQYF. CDR3 nucleotide sequence: TGCAGTGCGGGACTAGCTGGGGCAGAGACCCAGTACTTC.